These 11 T cell receptor beta chains were sequenced from one sample in a study of PD-L1 blockade in urothelial cancer (dated by TCRdb to between 2016 and 2019). The library was produced with the immunoSEQ multiplex PCR assay. As stored in TCRdb, this immuneACCESS dataset retains in-frame rearrangements with V and J assigned. A fraction of the clones does not appear; measured against another copy, unresolved V genes explain less than half of the discrepancy, and the remainder lacks a known reason. This sample has about 82,000 clones in its table, and 82% of those were observed once. Jointly, the top ten make up around 9.5% of the sample. Sequencing used PBMCs, obtained around atezolizumab (anti-PD-L1) treatment. The receptors derive from a man in his 70s with urothelial cancer.

The chain recombines TRBV7-8 with TRBJ1-1, with TRBD1 identical over 7 bases. The CDR3 is 15 amino acids. CDR1 and CDR2 from the germline V gene are SGHVS and FQNEAQ. Germline trimming cut 2 bases from V and 3 bases from J; bases unmatched to any gene: 6. The CDR3: CASSLNQGGDTEAFF. CDR3 coding DNA: TGTGCCAGCAGCTTAAACCAGGGGGGAGACACTGAAGCTTTCTTT.

The chain employs TRBV6-1 and TRBJ2-1; 10 nucleotides agree with TRBD1. V trimming: 6 bases; J trimming: 7 bases; junction bases outside the gene matches: 9. Germline CDR1 MNHNS, CDR2 SASEGT. The CDR3 length is 15 residues. CDR3 protein: CASRPSDRGGNEQFF. CDR3 nucleotides: TGTGCCAGCAGACCCTCGGACAGGGGGGGGAATGAGCAGTTCTTC.

The CDR3 nucleotides are TGTGCCAGCAACTTAGCGGGAGAGCCCTACAATGAGCAGTTCTTC. This encodes CASNLAGEPYNEQFF. This chain links TRBV27 with TRBJ2-1; 9 nucleotides align to TRBD2. This CDR3 is 15 amino acids long. Germline V gene sequence: CDR1 MNHEY, CDR2 SMNVEV (reference sequence). With 7 bases clipped from V and 2 bases from J, the junction kept 6 bases outside the gene matches.

With respect to this clone: This same CDR3 is encoded by further DNA sequences in the sample. V and J are TRBV6-1 and TRBJ2-2; D uncertain. The CDR3 is made up of 16 amino acids. Trimming cost V 2 bases and J 0 bases, with 10 bases left between them. Germline lookup yields CDR1 MNHNS and CDR2 SASEGT. This CDR3 is CASSEQRWPNTGELFF. Written as DNA, the CDR3 is TGTGCCAGCAGTGAACAGCGTTGGCCGAACACCGGGGAGCTGTTTTTT.

This clone occurred once. The rearrangement links TRBV19 to TRBJ2-5, with 16 bases matching TRBD2. From germline, CDR1 is LNHDA and CDR2 SQIVND (reference sequence). The V segment lost 4 bases and the J segment 5 bases; nucleotides outside the gene matches: 10. The CDR3 length is 18 residues. The CDR3 region is CASSSTGLAGGPGETQYF. CDR3 nucleotide sequence: TGTGCCAGTAGTAGCACGGGACTAGCGGGAGGGCCCGGGGAGACCCAGTACTTC.

This chain connects TRBV19 to TRBJ1-2; a weak D match, TRBD1 (6 bases). The CDR3 runs 13 residues. The germline V and J ends were trimmed by 8 bases and 6 bases, with 16 bases remaining between them. CDR1 is LNHDA, CDR2 SQIVND, per germline (reference sequence). The CDR3 DNA sequence: TGTGCCAGTGCAAATACAGGGCTTAATGGCTACACCTTC. It specifies CASANTGLNGYTF.

This chain links TRBV5-6 with TRBJ1-5; D remains unclear. V was clipped by 4 bases and J by 6 bases, with 14 bases between them. The CDR3 length is 14 residues. Germline CDR1 is SGHDT and CDR2 is YYEEEE. CDR3 protein: CASSPLGSGQPQHF. CDR3 DNA: TGTGCCAGCAGCCCACTGGGTTCGGGTCAGCCCCAGCATTTT.

V is TRBV5-6 and J is TRBJ2-5, with TRBD2 matching 14 bases. This CDR3 is 17 amino acids long. Unmatched junction bases numbered 4, after V lost 2 bases and J lost 1 base. CDR1 SGHDT and CDR2 YYEEEE come from the germline V gene. CDR3 nucleotides: TGTGCCAGCAGCTTATGGACTAGCGGGGGGCCCCAAGAGACCCAGTACTTC. Translated: CASSLWTSGGPQETQYF.

This chain links TRBV5-8 with TRBJ2-2; a possible D gene is TRBD1 (6 bases). Germline lookup yields CDR1 SGHTS and CDR2 YDEGEE. This CDR3 is 15 amino acids long. V lost 2 bases and J lost 6, with 14 bases in between. CDR3 region: CASSFQGRSAGELFF. CDR3 nucleotides: TGTGCCAGCAGCTTTCAGGGGCGTTCGGCCGGGGAGCTGTTTTTT.

V is TRBV11-2 and J is TRBJ2-4, with 7 positions matching TRBD1. The germline CDR1 and CDR2 sequences are SGHAT and FQNNGV. The CDR3 loop spans 19 amino acids. V gave up 5 bases and J gave up 0 bases; unmatched junction bases: 16. CDR3 region: CASSPGPRQGSLAKNIQYF. CDR3 in DNA: TGTGCCAGCAGCCCGGGCCCCAGACAGGGTTCTCTAGCCAAAAACATTCAGTACTTC. The full variable domain, its missing parts supplied by reference TRBV11-2 and TRBJ2-4, is EAGVAQSPRYKIIEKRQSVAFWCNPISGHATLYWYQQILGQGPKLLIQFQNNGVVDDSQLPKDRFSAERLKGVDSTLKIQPAKLEDSAVYLCASSPGPRQGSLAKNIQYFGAGTRLSVL.

The chain joins TRBV5-1 to TRBJ2-1, with 11 bases fitting TRBD2. Germline values: CDR1 SGHRS, CDR2 YFSETQ. The junction had 10 bases not matched to a gene; V was cut back by 1 base and J by 7 bases. This CDR3 region has 17 residues. The CDR3 DNA is TGCGCCAGCAGCTTGAGCGTTTTAGCGGGAGGGGGTAATGAGCAGTTCTTC. Encoded protein: CASSLSVLAGGGNEQFF.